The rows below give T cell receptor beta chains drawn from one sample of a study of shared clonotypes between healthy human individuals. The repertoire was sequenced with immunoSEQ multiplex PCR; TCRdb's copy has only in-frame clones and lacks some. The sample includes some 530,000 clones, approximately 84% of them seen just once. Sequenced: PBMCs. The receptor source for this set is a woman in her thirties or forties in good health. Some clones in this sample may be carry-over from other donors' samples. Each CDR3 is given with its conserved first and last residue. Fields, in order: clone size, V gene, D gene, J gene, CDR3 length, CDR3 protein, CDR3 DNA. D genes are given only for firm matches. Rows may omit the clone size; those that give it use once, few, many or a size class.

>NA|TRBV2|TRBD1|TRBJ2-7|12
CASGTGVYEQYF
TGTGCCAGCGGGACAGGGGTCTACGAGCAGTACTTC
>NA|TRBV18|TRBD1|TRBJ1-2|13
CASSPDRGYGYTF
TGTGCCAGCTCACCGGACAGGGGCTATGGCTACACCTTC
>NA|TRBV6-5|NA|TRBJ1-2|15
CASSYSTRDWGGYTF
TGTGCCAGCAGTTACTCGACTAGGGACTGGGGTGGCTACACCTTC
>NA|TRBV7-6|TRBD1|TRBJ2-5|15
CASSLGGHRGETQYF
TGTGCCAGCAGCTTAGGGGGACACAGGGGAGAGACCCAGTACTTC
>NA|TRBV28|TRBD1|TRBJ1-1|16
CASSYETGDMNTEAFF
TGTGCCAGCAGTTATGAAACAGGGGACATGAACACTGAAGCTTTCTTT
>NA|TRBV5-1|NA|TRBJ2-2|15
CASIPGNGMGGELFF
TGCGCCAGCATCCCAGGGAACGGGATGGGCGGGGAGCTGTTTTTT
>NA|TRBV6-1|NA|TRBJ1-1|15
CASSDGSLMNTEAFF
TGTGCCAGCAGTGACGGCAGCCTCATGAACACTGAAGCTTTCTTT
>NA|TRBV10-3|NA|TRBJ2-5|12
CATSGAQETQYF
TGTGCCACCTCAGGGGCACAAGAGACCCAGTACTTC
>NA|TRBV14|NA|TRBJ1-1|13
CASSLGQNTEAFF
TGTGCCAGCAGCCTCGGGCAGAACACTGAAGCTTTCTTT
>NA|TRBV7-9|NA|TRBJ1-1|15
CASSQHSVRDTEAFF
TGTGCCAGCAGCCAGCACTCGGTTCGGGACACTGAAGCTTTCTTT
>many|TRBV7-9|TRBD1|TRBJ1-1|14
CASSANRGDTEAFF
TGTGCCAGCAGCGCCAACAGGGGTGACACTGAAGCTTTCTTT
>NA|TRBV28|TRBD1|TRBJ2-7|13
CATFGTGAGEQYF
TGTGCCACCTTTGGGACAGGGGCGGGCGAGCAGTACTTC
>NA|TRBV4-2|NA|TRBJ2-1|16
CASSPKADSSYNEQFF
TGTGCCAGCAGCCCAAAAGCGGACAGCTCCTACAATGAGCAGTTCTTC
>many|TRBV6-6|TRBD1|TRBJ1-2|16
CASSPNHPGQGPGYTF
TGTGCCAGCAGTCCAAACCACCCGGGACAGGGACCTGGCTACACCTTC
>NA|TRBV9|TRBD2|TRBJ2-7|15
CASSVEGLAGAEQYF
TGTGCCAGCAGCGTAGAGGGACTAGCGGGAGCCGAGCAGTACTTC
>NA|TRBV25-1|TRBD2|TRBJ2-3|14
CASRAGLDTDTQYF
TGTGCCAGCAGGGCGGGACTAGACACAGATACGCAGTATTTT
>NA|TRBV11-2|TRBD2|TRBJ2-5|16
CASSLDPSGSSGTQYF
TGTGCCAGCAGCTTAGATCCTAGCGGGAGCTCGGGGACCCAGTACTTC
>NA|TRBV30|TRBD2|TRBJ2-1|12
CAWRNSGRLKFF
TGTGCCTGGAGGAATAGCGGGAGGTTGAAGTTCTTC
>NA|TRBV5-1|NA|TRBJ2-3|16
CASSLGRGPSTDTQYF
TGCGCCAGCAGCTTGGGGAGGGGGCCCAGCACAGATACGCAGTATTTT
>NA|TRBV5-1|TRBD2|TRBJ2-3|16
CASSALAGGPTDTQYF
TGCGCCAGCAGCGCTCTAGCGGGAGGGCCCACAGATACGCAGTATTTT
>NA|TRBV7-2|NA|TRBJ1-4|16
CASSSRDPATNEKLFF
TGTGCCAGCAGCTCTCGGGACCCTGCAACTAATGAAAAACTGTTTTTT
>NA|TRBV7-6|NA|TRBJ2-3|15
CASSLGGASTDTQYF
TGTGCCAGCAGCTTAGGGGGAGCTAGCACAGATACGCAGTATTTT
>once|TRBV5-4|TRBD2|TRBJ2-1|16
CASSFYLAGGINEQFF
TGTGCCAGCAGCTTCTACTTAGCGGGAGGAATAAATGAGCAGTTCTTC
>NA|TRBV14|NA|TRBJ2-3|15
CASSQGNTAKGTQYF
TGTGCCAGCAGCCAAGGGAATACGGCTAAGGGTACGCAGTATTTT
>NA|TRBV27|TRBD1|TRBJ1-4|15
CASGDRGRNPEKLFF
TGTGCCAGCGGAGACAGGGGGCGGAACCCTGAAAAACTGTTTTTT
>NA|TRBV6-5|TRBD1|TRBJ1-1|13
CASSERQGAEAFF
TGTGCCAGCAGTGAAAGACAGGGCGCTGAAGCTTTCTTT
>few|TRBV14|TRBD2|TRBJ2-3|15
CASSRTSGSTDTQYF
TGTGCCAGCAGCCGGACTAGCGGGAGCACAGATACGCAGTATTTT
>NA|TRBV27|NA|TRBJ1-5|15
CASSTNMGSNQPQHF
TGTGCCAGCAGTACTAACATGGGGAGCAATCAGCCCCAGCATTTT
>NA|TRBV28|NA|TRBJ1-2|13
CASSSPGFYGYTF
TGTGCCAGCAGTTCACCAGGCTTCTATGGCTACACCTTC
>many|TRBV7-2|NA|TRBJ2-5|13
CASSEGILTAQYF
TGTGCCAGCAGCGAGGGGATACTTACGGCCCAGTACTTC